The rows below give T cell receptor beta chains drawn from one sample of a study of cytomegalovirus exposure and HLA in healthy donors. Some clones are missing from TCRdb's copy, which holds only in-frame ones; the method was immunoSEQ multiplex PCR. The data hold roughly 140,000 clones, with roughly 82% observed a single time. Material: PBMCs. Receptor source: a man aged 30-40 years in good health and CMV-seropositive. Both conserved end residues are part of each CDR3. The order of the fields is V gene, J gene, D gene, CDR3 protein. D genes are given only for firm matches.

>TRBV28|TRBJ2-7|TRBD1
CASSHIPGQGLFEQYF
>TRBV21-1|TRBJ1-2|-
CASSKDSGQHGGYTF
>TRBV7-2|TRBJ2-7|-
CASSFGVSSEQYF
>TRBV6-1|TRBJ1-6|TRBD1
CASSYKGAGSPLHF
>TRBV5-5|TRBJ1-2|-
CASRPYDSNYGYTF
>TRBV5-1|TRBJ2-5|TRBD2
CASSLEGLASQETQYF
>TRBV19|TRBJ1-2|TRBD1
CASSIDQGAGGGYTF
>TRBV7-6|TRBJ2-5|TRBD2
CASTISGGASETQYF
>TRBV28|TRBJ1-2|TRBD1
CATTDRGHGYTF
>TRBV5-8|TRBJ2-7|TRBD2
CASSWLAGGSYEQYF
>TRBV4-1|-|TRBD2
CASSPKGALAGDEQYF
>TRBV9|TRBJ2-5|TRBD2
CASSVAGGETQYF
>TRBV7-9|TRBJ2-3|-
CASSLAGQGRLADTQYF
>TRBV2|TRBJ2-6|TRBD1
CASSDRDSSGANVLTF
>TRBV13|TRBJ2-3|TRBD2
CASLSFQGTSDTDTQYF
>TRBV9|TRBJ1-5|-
CASSPDTHNQPQHF
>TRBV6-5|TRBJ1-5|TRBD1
CASRPGTGPWQPQHF
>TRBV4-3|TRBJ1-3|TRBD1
CASSHLPGTGAGNTIYF
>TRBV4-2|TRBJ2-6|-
CASSQDGSGANVLTF
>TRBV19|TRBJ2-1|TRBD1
CASRDRGNILPYNEQFF
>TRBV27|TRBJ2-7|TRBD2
CASGFSTSGRASYEQYF
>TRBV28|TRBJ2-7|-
CASSWGIVGGREFRPYEQYF
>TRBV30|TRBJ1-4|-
CAWRDWGVQRF
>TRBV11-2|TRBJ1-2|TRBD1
CASSLAGGSAGYTF
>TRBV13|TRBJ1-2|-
CASSSPGQGDCGYTF
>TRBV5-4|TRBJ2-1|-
CASSFDSDNEQFF
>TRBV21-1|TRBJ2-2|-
CASSKGETGELFF
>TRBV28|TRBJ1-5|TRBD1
CASSPGRTGGNQPQHF
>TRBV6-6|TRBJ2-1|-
CASSYARDHNEQFF
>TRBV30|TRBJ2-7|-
CAWSGAGSGEQYF
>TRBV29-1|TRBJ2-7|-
CSALGQAYEQYF
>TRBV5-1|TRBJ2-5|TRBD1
CASSLGDRGQETQYF
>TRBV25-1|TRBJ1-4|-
CASSEPVIRRGLDEKLFF
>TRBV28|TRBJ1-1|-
CASSPRTPLNTEAFF
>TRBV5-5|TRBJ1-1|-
CASSLGASTEAFF
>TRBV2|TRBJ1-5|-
CASSPGTISNQPQHF
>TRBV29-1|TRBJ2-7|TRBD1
CSAVGQVFSYEQYF
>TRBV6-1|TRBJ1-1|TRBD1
CASSLRGHTEAFF
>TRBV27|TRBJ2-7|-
CASSYRESYEQYF
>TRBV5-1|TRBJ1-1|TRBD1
CASSWGQGATEAFF
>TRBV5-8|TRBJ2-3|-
CASSLRGSADTQYF
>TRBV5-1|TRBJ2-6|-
CASRGQLSGANVPTF
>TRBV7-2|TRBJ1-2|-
CASSLVTEEGYTF
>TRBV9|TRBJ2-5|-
CASGSTAQETQYF
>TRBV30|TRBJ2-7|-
CAWGPRTRGTYEQYF
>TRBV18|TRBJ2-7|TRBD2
CASSPSAGGDYEQYF
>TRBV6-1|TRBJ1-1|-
CASSVTLNTEAFF
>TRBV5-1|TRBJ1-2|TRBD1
CASSQGTVAGYTF